This TCR beta chain derives from a study of blood T cell repertoires in COVID-19. Sequenced by immunoSEQ multiplex PCR; TCRdb stores in-frame clones only, minus some. The sample includes roughly 410,000 clones, about 89% of them seen just once. V shed 3 bases and J 6 bases; nucleotides not matched to a gene: 2. Per germline, CDR1 SGHAT and CDR2 FQDESV (reference sequence). The CDR3 is 14 residues long. Seattle researchers signed up patients amid active infection and tracked them longitudinally. This TCR derives from a woman aged 60-75 years with COVID-19, enrolled during active disease. The sequenced sample consisted of peripheral blood. The V and J genes are TRBV11-1 and TRBJ1-2; 12 nucleotides match TRBD1. DNA of the CDR3: TGTGCCAGCAGCTTCCGGGACAGGGGGCATGGCTACACCTTC. As protein: CASSFRDRGHGYTF.